This T cell receptor beta chain was captured by sequencing in a study of T cell repertoires in cytomegalovirus infection. On the study more broadly: Indications came from public TCR beta signatures; they pointed to CMV infection and to a matching HLA type.

Points from the study as a whole: Cumulative public TCR beta family frequency identified carriers of CMV plus the relevant HLA.

In this sample, this clonotype turned up a few times. Its specificity is not known. TCRdb re-called the reads through MiXCR, storing one row per CDR3 protein. The sample yields about 480,000 distinct CDR3 sequences, about 33% seen once. The V gene's germline CDR1 is SGHTA and CDR2 FQGNSA. The CDR3 spans 15 residues. V was clipped by 0 bases and J by 6 bases; unmatched bases: 7. The material sequenced was cultured PBMCs, taken from culture after CMV antigen stimulation. The rearrangement joins TRBV7-2 to TRBJ2-5; 7 nucleotides agree with TRBD2. The origin of this receptor is a human donor in good health (CMV status not recorded). Some clones in this sample may be carry-over from other donors' samples. CDR3 sequence reads: CASSLAVTAGKTQYF. CDR3 sequence (DNA): TGTGCCAGCAGCTTAGCGGTGACAGCGGGGAAGACCCAGTACTTC.